These 18 T cell receptor beta chains share one sample of origin, sequenced in a study of T cell responses to AZD1222 COVID-19 vaccine. TCRdb keeps only in-frame clones here, not all; method: immunoSEQ multiplex PCR. This sample has over 100,000 clones, with 84% found just once. The starting material was peripheral blood, obtained on day 0 of AZD1222 vaccination. All receptors come from an adult in good health.

This chain joins TRBV19 and TRBJ2-5; 14 bases line up with TRBD2. The trim removed 4 bases at V and 2 bases at J, leaving 6 bases unmatched. The length of the CDR3 is 17 residues. Germline V gives CDR1 LNHDA, CDR2 SQIVND (reference sequence). CDR3 in amino acids: CASSRGLAGGGQETQYF. CDR3 nucleotides: TGTGCCAGTAGTAGAGGACTAGCGGGAGGAGGGCAAGAGACCCAGTACTTC.

The chain combines TRBV2 with TRBJ1-6, with TRBD1 identical over 9 bases. The length of the CDR3 is 17 residues. Germline lookup yields CDR1 SNHLY and CDR2 FYNNEI. J lost 0 bases, V lost 4 bases, and 4 bases had no gene match. The CDR3 bases are TGTGCCAGCAGTGGTGGACAGGGGAGCTCCTATAATTCACCCCTCCACTTT. Translation: CASSGGQGSSYNSPLHF. Together with reference TRBV2 and TRBJ1-6, the CDR3 gives the full variable domain: EPEVTQTPSHQVTQMGQEVILRCVPISNHLYFYWYRQILGQKVEFLVSFYNNEISEKSEIFDDQFSVERPDGSNFTLKIRSTKLEDSAMYFCASSGGQGSSYNSPLHFGNGTRLTVT.

V and J are TRBV9 and TRBJ1-2; D remains ambiguous. The CDR3 totals 13 residues. Germline V gives CDR1 SGDLS, CDR2 YYNGEE. Between the trimmed V and J ends, which lost 1 base and 2 bases, there was a span of 6 bases. The CDR3 region is CASSVLSNYGYTF. Written as DNA, the CDR3 is TGTGCCAGCAGCGTATTGTCCAACTATGGCTACACCTTC.

This chain links TRBV6-1 with TRBJ2-7; 11 bases map to TRBD2. The CDR3 is 15 residues long. Germline V gives CDR1 MNHNS, CDR2 SASEGT. J lost 3 bases, V lost 0 bases, and 1 base had no gene match. CDR3 nucleotides: TGTGCCAGCAGTGAAGCGCTAGCGGGAGGCTACGAGCAGTACTTC. This encodes CASSEALAGGYEQYF.

V and J are TRBV5-6 and TRBJ2-1; the D gene could be TRBD1 or TRBD2 (5 bases each). The CDR3 has 17 residues. V dropped 1 base and J dropped 4 bases, with 18 bases sitting between them. The germline gives CDR1 SGHDT, CDR2 YYEEEE. The CDR3 sequence is CASSLWPAGTIYNEQFF. CDR3 sequence (DNA): TGTGCCAGCAGCTTGTGGCCTGCCGGGACGATATACAATGAGCAGTTCTTC. The variable domain in full, with the rest retrieved from reference TRBV5-6 and TRBJ2-1, is DAGVTQSPTHLIKTRGQQVTLRCSPKSGHDTVSWYQQALGQGPQFIFQYYEEEERQRGNFPDRFSGHQFPNYSSELNVNALLLGDSALYLCASSLWPAGTIYNEQFFGPGTRLTVL.

The rearrangement links TRBV10-3 to TRBJ2-1, with 10 bases lining up with TRBD2. The CDR3 is 17 amino acids. V trimming: 5 bases; J trimming: 0 bases; junction bases outside the gene matches: 7. Germline CDR1 is ENHRY and CDR2 is SYGVKD. CDR3 DNA sequence: TGTGCCATCAGTCTTAGCGGGGGGACAAGCTCCTACAATGAGCAGTTCTTC. Its protein is CAISLSGGTSSYNEQFF.

The CDR3 DNA reads as TGTGCCAGCAGCTTAGCGACAGGGAGAGAGACCCAGTACTTC. Translating it yields CASSLATGRETQYF. The rearrangement uses TRBV11-3 and TRBJ2-5; TRBD1 agrees at 7 bases. Looked up from germline, CDR1 is SGHNT and CDR2 is YENEEA. The CDR3 sequence is 14 residues long. The junction had 3 bases not matched to a gene; V was cut back by 1 base and J by 4 bases.

This chain links TRBV30 with TRBJ2-2; D gene ambiguous. V was cut by 2 bases and J by 4 bases, with 11 bases left in between. Germline lookup yields CDR1 GTSNPN and CDR2 SVGIG (reference sequence). The CDR3 is 14 amino acids. In DNA, the CDR3 is TGTGCCTGGAGTCTCCGGACCCCCACCGGGGAGCTGTTTTTT. Amino acid sequence: CAWSLRTPTGELFF.

The chain has TRBV18 and TRBJ1-5, with TRBD1 matching 7 bases. Looked up from germline, CDR1 is KGHSH and CDR2 is LQKENI. This CDR3 region has 15 residues. After removal of 4 bases from V and 4 bases from J, the junction contained 7 bases not matched to a gene. The CDR3, as DNA: TGTGCCAGCTCACTGAGACAGGGTGGGAATCAGCCCCAGCATTTT. Residues: CASSLRQGGNQPQHF.

The rearrangement uses TRBV12-3 or TRBV12-4 and TRBJ1-2; TRBD1 might be the D (6 bases). The V end lost 4 bases, the J end lost 5 bases, and 8 bases lay between the germline ends. The length of the CDR3 is 12 residues. The DNA for the CDR3 is TGTGCCAGCAGTTACAGGGAATATGGCTACACCTTC. The encoded protein is CASSYREYGYTF.

This clone was counted a few times. J is TRBJ1-6 and V is TRBV7-8, with D hard to call. This CDR3 is 17 amino acids long. Trimming stripped 1 base from V and 4 bases from J, with 14 bases between. Germline assignment: CDR1 SGHVS and CDR2 FQNEAQ. This CDR3 reads CASSLVSFGQYNSPLHF. CDR3 nucleotides: TGTGCCAGCAGCTTAGTTTCTTTCGGGCAGTATAATTCACCCCTCCACTTT.

The chain links TRBV5-1 to TRBJ1-6; 7 positions agree with TRBD1. CDR1 SGHRS and CDR2 YFSETQ come from the germline V gene. Trimming at V came to 4 bases and at J to 15 bases, leaving 16 bases not matched to a gene. There are 15 residues in the CDR3. The DNA for the CDR3 is TGCGCCAGCAGCCCAGGAGGCATCCGGGACAGCCTCCTCCACTTT. Protein: CASSPGGIRDSLLHF.

The gene calls are TRBV7-9 and TRBJ1-2; the D gene is possibly TRBD1 (5 bases). The CDR3 has 13 amino acids. Germline V CDR1 and CDR2: SEHNR, FQNEAQ (reference sequence). V gave up 5 bases and J gave up 6 bases, with 13 bases separating them. The CDR3 nucleotides are TGTGCCAGCAGCGTAGAAGGGGCTCATGGCTACACCTTC. Amino acids: CASSVEGAHGYTF.

The chain joins TRBV7-9 to TRBJ1-4, with D hard to call. The CDR3 is 16 amino acids. V shed 0 bases and J shed 6 bases, with 14 bases lying between them. The germline V gene has CDR1 SEHNR and CDR2 FQNEAQ (reference sequence). CDR3 nucleotide sequence: TGTGCCAGCAGCTTAGCGTCAATGGGGAAAGATGAAAAACTGTTTTTT. It specifies CASSLASMGKDEKLFF.

The CDR3 nucleotides read TGTGCCAGCAGCTTAGGAAGCATGAACACTGAAGCTTTCTTT. It specifies CASSLGSMNTEAFF. The chain combines TRBV11-3 with TRBJ1-1, with D uncertain. V was pared by 1 base and J by 0 bases, with 6 bases between. Germline V gene lookup returns CDR1 SGHNT and CDR2 YENEEA. The CDR3 has 14 residues.

V gene TRBV18 combines with J gene TRBJ2-7; perhaps TRBD2 as D (5 bases). This CDR3 is built from 14 residues. Per germline, CDR1 KGHSH and CDR2 LQKENI. V gave up 3 bases and J gave up 3 bases, with 12 bases separating them. The CDR3 region is CASSPVGRDYEQYF. The CDR3 coding sequence is TGTGCCAGCTCACCGGTCGGACGGGACTACGAGCAGTACTTC. The complete variable domain, with remaining parts taken from reference TRBV18 and TRBJ2-7, reads NAGVMQNPRHLVRRRGQEARLRCSPMKGHSHVYWYRQLPEEGLKFMVYLQKENIIDESGMPKERFSAEFPKEGPSILRIQQVVRGDSAAYFCASSPVGRDYEQYFGPGTRLTVT.

The chain carries TRBV7-6 and TRBJ1-1; D is ambiguous. Trimming removed 3 bases from V and 2 bases from J, with 13 bases in between. Looked up from germline, CDR1 is SGHVS and CDR2 is FNYEAQ. The CDR3 contains 15 residues. CDR3 protein: CASSLEAGSNTEAFF. The CDR3 DNA reads as TGTGCCAGCAGCTTGGAGGCGGGTTCTAACACTGAAGCTTTCTTT.

CDR3 residues: CASRGDRGIYEQYF. Written as DNA, the CDR3 is TGTGCCAGCAGGGGGGACAGGGGAATCTACGAGCAGTACTTC. V is TRBV6-5 and J is TRBJ2-7, with 10 bases fitting TRBD1. The CDR3 has 14 amino acids. The junction had 5 bases not matched to a gene; V was cut back by 6 bases and J by 3 bases. The V gene's germline CDR1 is MNHEY and CDR2 SVGAGI.